This entry is about one TCR beta chain. The data belong to a study of blood T cell repertoires in COVID-19. Overall study context: Sites across the United States, Italy and Spain contributed samples from acute and convalescent COVID-19.

The CDR3 contains 15 residues. V lost 6 bases, J lost 0 bases, and 12 bases lay in between. The germline V gene has CDR1 MDHEN and CDR2 SYDVKM. TCRdb's copy holds only in-frame clones and misses some; the assay was immunoSEQ multiplex PCR. The sample consists of some 200,000 clones, around four fifths of them appearing once. The material sequenced was peripheral blood. The genes are TRBV28 and TRBJ1-5; D is unclear. This receptor was taken from a woman over 75 with COVID-19, enrolled during active disease. CDR3 nucleotides: TGTGCCAGCAGGGGTGGGAGGGTTAGCAATCAGCCCCAGCATTTT. Its translation is CASRGGRVSNQPQHF. The variable domain in full, with the rest retrieved from reference TRBV28 and TRBJ1-5, is DVKVTQSSRYLVKRTGEKVFLECVQDMDHENMFWYRQDPGLGLRLIYFSYDVKMKEKGDIPEGYSVSREKKERFSLILESASTNQTSMYLCASRGGRVSNQPQHFGDGTRLSIL.